In this sample, the clone carrying this TCR beta chain turned up many times. Its antigen is currently unknown. This sample was included in a study of beta chain features in type 1 diabetes. The study reverse transcribed the entire isolated RNA, so it sequenced expressed TCRB transcripts. Profiled with immunoSEQ multiplex PCR; TCRdb holds only in-frame clones, not every one. The sample records 300,000 to 350,000 clones, about a tenth being singletons. Whole-study results and caveats: Among all four CD4+ subsets, Type 1 diabetes patients had TCRB CDR3s that were moderately but significantly shorter. Fewer junction insertions and more nucleotide deletions appeared in type 1 diabetes patients.

This CDR3 spans 13 amino acids. Germline V CDR1 and CDR2: LGHNA, YSLEER. Trimming took 0 bases from V and 8 from J, leaving 9 bases between them. Sequenced material: central memory CD4+ T cells from blood. V is TRBV4-3 and J is TRBJ2-3; D not resolved. The TCR was taken from a man aged 25 to 45 with type 1 diabetes. The CDR3 region has the DNA TGCGCCAGCAGCCAAGATACTTCCCCTACGCAGTATTTT. It is translated as CASSQDTSPTQYF.